A single sample is the source of the 19 T cell receptor beta chains below, sequenced in a study of identical twins. TCRdb called the 5' RACE reads again in MiXCR, with one record for every CDR3 protein. The table has a few hundred thousand distinct CDR3 sequences, around 15% seen once. Separately, the same data were catalogued under a study of yellow fever vaccine responses in identical twins.

The specimen sequenced was CD4+ T cells sorted from blood. The receptors come from a woman aged 18 to 35 in good health.

The gene calls are TRBV9 and TRBJ2-1; D gene unclear. This CDR3 has 14 residues. Germline assignment: CDR1 SGDLS and CDR2 YYNGEE. The V end was cut by 0 bases, the J end by 6 bases, with 10 bases between. CDR3 loop: CASSVVPESNEQFF. The CDR3 DNA sequence: TGTGCCAGCAGCGTAGTTCCGGAAAGCAATGAGCAGTTCTTC. Variable domain in full (rest from reference TRBV9 and TRBJ2-1): DSGVTQTPKHLITATGQRVTLRCSPRSGDLSVYWYQQSLDQGLQFLIQYYNGEERAKGNILERFSAQQFPDLHSELNLSSLELGDSALYFCASSVVPESNEQFFGPGTRLTVL.

This clonotype was picked up a small number of times. In nucleotides, the CDR3 is TGCGCCAGCAGCTCGCTTAAGGCAGTAACCTACAATGAGCAGTTCTTC. Its translation: CASSSLKAVTYNEQFF. This chain connects TRBV5-1 to TRBJ2-1; D unresolved. CDR3 length: 16 amino acids. Looked up from germline, CDR1 is SGHRS and CDR2 is YFSETQ. The ends were cut back, 3 bases at V and 2 bases at J, with 15 bases in the middle. The whole variable domain, remainder taken from reference TRBV5-1 and TRBJ2-1, is KAGVTQTPRYLIKTRGQQVTLSCSPISGHRSVSWYQQTPGQGLQFLFEYFSETQRNKGNFPGRFSGRQFSNSRSEMNVSTLELGDSALYLCASSSLKAVTYNEQFFGPGTRLTVL.

This clonotype turned up a few times. The chain carries TRBV4-1 and TRBJ1-5; D perhaps matches TRBD1 (5 bases). In germline, CDR1 is MGHRA, CDR2 YSYEKL. The V end lost 0 bases, the J end lost 6 bases, and 15 bases lay between the germline ends. CDR3 size: 16 residues. Here the CDR3 reads CASSQDSGAGLQPQHF. CDR3 bases: TGCGCCAGCAGCCAAGATTCCGGAGCAGGGCTTCAGCCCCAGCATTTT.

In this sample, this clonotype turned up a few times. The CDR3 sequence: CASSPTGEVAKNIQYF. CDR3 DNA: TGTGCCAGCAGCCCGACGGGGGAAGTAGCCAAAAACATTCAGTACTTC. This chain links TRBV12-3 or TRBV12-4 with TRBJ2-4; tentative D call: TRBD2 (6 bases). This CDR3 is built from 16 residues. The V end was cut by 6 bases, the J end by 0 bases, with 15 bases between.

This clonotype was counted many times. This chain uses TRBV29-1 with TRBJ2-1, with D maybe TRBD1 (6 bases). The CDR3 contains 11 residues. CDR1 is SQVTM and CDR2 is ANQGSEA in the germline V gene. DNA for the CDR3: TGCAGTGGTCTAGGGGGCAATGAGCAGTTCTTC. Encoded protein: CSGLGGNEQFF.

This clonotype has just a few counts. The rearrangement links TRBV15 to TRBJ1-1; no definite D call. Germline assignment: CDR1 LNHNV and CDR2 YYDKDF (reference sequence). The V and J ends lost 5 bases and 2 bases respectively, with 15 bases between them. There are 15 residues in the CDR3. CDR3 region: CATSDGGSFNTEAFF. The CDR3 nucleotides read TGTGCCACCAGCGATGGAGGCAGTTTCAACACTGAAGCTTTCTTT.

This clonotype was seen a few times. The chain has TRBV18 and TRBJ2-1; TRBD1 or TRBD2 may be the D gene (5 bases each). Germline V gene data show CDR1 as KGHSH and CDR2 as LQKENI. This CDR3 has 14 amino acids. The V gene lost 0 bases and the J gene lost 6 bases, with 9 bases spanning the gap. The CDR3 protein is CASSPPGPTNEQFF. The CDR3 DNA is TGTGCCAGCTCACCACCGGGACCAACCAATGAGCAGTTCTTC.

This clonotype was detected a few times. The J gene is TRBJ2-2, the V gene TRBV11-2; D gene unclear. Germline-derived CDR1 and CDR2 are SGHAT and FQNNGV. This CDR3 has 14 amino acids. V dropped 0 bases and J dropped 5 bases, with 7 bases sitting between them. In nucleotides, the CDR3 is TGTGCCAGCAGCTTAGATCTCATGACCGGGGAGCTGTTTTTT. Translating gives CASSLDLMTGELFF.

As regards this clonotype: The junction shows a germline mismatch at one end, possibly a read error. The CDR3 here is CSLRTGALISF. CDR3 DNA sequence: TGCAGTCTAAGGACCGGGGCCCTGATCTCCTTT. V and J are TRBV20-1 and TRBJ1-1, with a possible D match to TRBD1 (5 bases). Germline V gives CDR1 DFQATT, CDR2 SNEGSKA (reference sequence). This CDR3 is built from 11 residues.

This clonotype showed up just a few times. This chain uses TRBV20-1 with TRBJ2-7; D is uncertain. V shed 2 bases and J shed 6 bases, with 8 bases lying between them. The germline V gene has CDR1 DFQATT and CDR2 SNEGSKA (reference sequence). The CDR3 totals 11 residues. CDR3 residues: CSARNDGEQYV. The CDR3 DNA reads as TGCAGTGCTAGAAACGATGGCGAGCAGTACGTC.

The J gene is TRBJ2-2, the V gene TRBV20-1; the D gene is possibly TRBD2 (5 bases). Germline lookup yields CDR1 DFQATT and CDR2 SNEGSKA (reference sequence). Trimming pared 3 bases from V and 7 bases from J, leaving 12 bases between. This CDR3 spans 13 amino acids. CDR3 residues: CSARALRDGELFF. CDR3 nucleotide sequence: TGCAGTGCTAGGGCCCTCCGGGACGGGGAGCTGTTTTTT.

There are a few counts of this clonotype. The rearrangement joins TRBV20-1 to TRBJ2-1, with no clear D. The CDR3 is 15 amino acids. Germline-derived CDR1 and CDR2 are DFQATT and SNEGSKA (reference sequence). V was pared by 1 base and J by 0 bases, with 10 bases between. In DNA form, the CDR3 reads TGCAGTGCTAGAGCGGGTGAGAGCTCCTACAATGAGCAGTTCTTC. Amino acid sequence: CSARAGESSYNEQFF.

This clonotype was observed many times. The V call is TRBV7-9, the J call TRBJ2-7; 11 nucleotides align to TRBD2. In germline, CDR1 is SEHNR, CDR2 FQNEAQ (reference sequence). Trimming at V came to 5 bases and at J to 3 bases, leaving 3 bases not matched to a gene. The CDR3 runs 14 residues. CDR3: CASSVTSGIYEQYF. DNA of the CDR3: TGTGCCAGCAGCGTGACTAGCGGGATCTACGAGCAGTACTTC.

In regard to this clonotype: One junction end disagrees with the germline gene, perhaps due to a read error. J is TRBJ1-2 and V is TRBV7-9; D not resolved. This CDR3 is 14 amino acids long. The germline CDR1 and CDR2 sequences are SEHNR and FQNEAQ (reference sequence). CDR3 nucleotides: TGTACCAGCAGTTACGGGCGGGAAAACTATGGCTACACCTTC. It specifies CTSSYGRENYGYTF.

The chain carries TRBV3-1 and TRBJ1-5; 8 nucleotides align to TRBD1. Trimming took 2 bases from V and 6 from J; bases not matched to a gene: 3. The CDR3 has 14 residues. Germline V gives CDR1 LGHDT, CDR2 YNNKEL (reference sequence). The CDR3 sequence: CASSQSDRVQPQHF. In DNA form, the CDR3 reads TGTGCCAGCAGCCAATCGGACAGGGTTCAGCCCCAGCATTTT. Together with reference TRBV3-1 and TRBJ1-5, the CDR3 gives the full variable domain: DTAVSQTPKYLVTQMGNDKSIKCEQNLGHDTMYWYKQDSKKFLKIMFSYNNKELIINETVPNRFSPKSPDKAHLNLHINSLELGDSAVYFCASSQSDRVQPQHFGDGTRLSIL.

A few counts support this clonotype. The chain couples TRBV29-1 to TRBJ2-7, with 10 bases that match TRBD1. CDR1 and CDR2 from the germline V gene are SQVTM and ANQGSEA. The ends lost 4 bases at V and 4 bases at J; junction bases unmatched: 7. The CDR3 sequence is 14 residues long. The CDR3 protein is CSVASGQGRYEQYF. CDR3 sequence (DNA): TGCAGCGTTGCCTCGGGACAGGGGCGATACGAGCAGTACTTC.

The rearrangement links TRBV20-1 to TRBJ2-7, with 9 bases matching TRBD2. The germline CDR1 and CDR2 sequences are DFQATT and SNEGSKA (reference sequence). V was pared by 3 bases and J by 0 bases, with 9 bases of the junction left unmatched. CDR3 length equals 16 residues. The CDR3 DNA follows: TGCAGTGCTAGCCCAGCGGGGGGCCTGAGCTCCTACGAGCAGTACGTC. Protein product: CSASPAGGLSSYEQYV.

This clonotype has a handful of counts. The V and J genes are TRBV12-3 or TRBV12-4 and TRBJ2-3; D possibly matches TRBD1 or TRBD2 (5 bases each). Trimming removed 8 bases from V and 0 bases from J, with 21 bases in between. CDR3 length: 17 residues. As DNA, the CDR3 is TGTGCCAGCCCCCGGGGCAGCCAGATAACTAGCACAGATACGCAGTATTTT. Its translation: CASPRGSQITSTDTQYF.

This clonotype was counted between two and nine times. The rearrangement links TRBV27 to TRBJ2-7; D possibly corresponds to TRBD1 (6 bases). The CDR3 sequence is 18 residues long. CDR1 is MNHEY and CDR2 is SMNVEV in the germline V gene (reference sequence). The V end lost 2 bases, the J end lost 3 bases, and 23 bases lay between the germline ends. In DNA, the CDR3 is TGTGCCAGCAGTTTAGTGGACAGAGTCTTCTGGGGTCGCTACGAGCAGTACGTC. This translates into CASSLVDRVFWGRYEQYV.